These 6 T cell receptor beta chains originate from one sample sequenced in a study of cytomegalovirus exposure and HLA in healthy donors (dated by TCRdb to the late 2010s). Library generation was performed with the immunoSEQ multiplex PCR assay. For the multiplex PCR, a mixture combining 60 forward primers for TCR Vbeta segments and 13 reverse primers for TCR Jbeta segments was used. TCRdb holds this immuneACCESS table with in-frame rearrangements only. Some clones are missing; in checked studies, unresolved V genes explain under half, and the rest has no known cause. The table kept for this sample lists around 120,000 clones. The ten top clones hold 3.6% of the sample. The sequenced material came from PBMCs. The receptor source for this set is a man between 18 and 29 years old in good health and CMV-seronegative.

The V call is TRBV10-3, the J call TRBJ2-5, with D perhaps TRBD1 (6 bases). The end of the DNA fits TRBJ2-7 better, so the J call may be wrong. Germline CDR1 and CDR2: ENHRY and SYGVKD. This CDR3 region has 13 residues. CDR3 loop: CAISRDIKYEQYF. DNA of the CDR3: TGTGCCATCAGTCGGGACATTAAGTACGAGCAGTACTTC.

The chain uses TRBV27 and TRBJ2-7; 9 nucleotides line up with TRBD2. The CDR3 runs to 14 residues. The junction had 3 bases not matched to a gene; V was cut back by 3 bases and J by 3 bases. CDR1 MNHEY and CDR2 SMNVEV come from the germline V gene (reference sequence). CDR3 sequence reads: CASSFSAGGYEQYF. The CDR3 DNA reads as TGTGCCAGCAGTTTTTCAGCGGGAGGCTACGAGCAGTACTTC.

The chain uses TRBV18 and TRBJ2-3, with a possible D match to TRBD2 (6 bases). The CDR3 totals 16 residues. The V end was cut by 3 bases, the J end by 0 bases, with 13 bases between. CDR1 and CDR2 (germline): KGHSH, LQKENI. The CDR3 region has the DNA TGTGCCAGCTCACCTATTGAGGGGACTAGCACAGATACGCAGTATTTT. Its protein is CASSPIEGTSTDTQYF. Complete variable domain (other parts from reference TRBV18 and TRBJ2-3): NAGVMQNPRHLVRRRGQEARLRCSPMKGHSHVYWYRQLPEEGLKFMVYLQKENIIDESGMPKERFSAEFPKEGPSILRIQQVVRGDSAAYFCASSPIEGTSTDTQYFGPGTRLTVL.

The rearrangement links TRBV6-5 to TRBJ2-7; D uncertain. Deletions cut 7 bases from V and 2 bases from J, with 12 bases between. The CDR3 extends over 13 amino acids. Germline-derived CDR1 and CDR2 are MNHEY and SVGAGI. CDR3 sequence: CASKPSATYEQYF. The CDR3 bases are TGTGCCAGCAAGCCTAGTGCTACCTACGAGCAGTACTTC.

The chain combines TRBV5-1 with TRBJ1-1, with a weak D call TRBD1 (5 bases). CDR3 length equals 17 residues. The V gene's germline CDR1 is SGHRS and CDR2 YFSETQ. Trimming stripped 7 bases from V and 1 base from J, with 23 bases between. The CDR3 protein is CASEATGDDRKNTEAFF. Here the CDR3 DNA reads TGCGCCAGCGAGGCGACGGGAGATGACAGAAAGAACACTGAAGCTTTCTTT.

The chain joins TRBV19 to TRBJ2-2, with a possible D match to TRBD2 (5 bases). The V end was cut by 3 bases, the J end by 8 bases, with 13 bases between. Germline V CDR1 and CDR2: LNHDA, SQIVND (reference sequence). The CDR3 contains 14 residues. In nucleotides, the CDR3 is TGTGCCAGTAGTATTGGAGGTCCGGGGGGGGAGCTGTTTTTT. This encodes CASSIGGPGGELFF.